This T cell receptor beta chain was found in a study of prognosis after radiotherapy for stage I lung cancer. Amplicons of TCR beta CDR3 were generated from genomic DNA by two-round multiplex PCR. The first PCR round targeted every TRBV and TRBJ gene with specific primers. TCRdb analysed the multiplex PCR reads with MiXCR anew, one entry per CDR3 protein. The sample lists tens of thousands of distinct CDR3 sequences; about 46% were seen once. V was shortened by 0 bases and J by 7 bases, with 12 bases between the two germline ends. Germline V gene sequence: CDR1 LGHDT, CDR2 YNNKEL (reference sequence). This CDR3 is built from 14 residues. In this sample, this clonotype turned up once.

The clonotype comes from a donor older than 45 with non-small cell lung cancer. The sample consisted of PBMCs, taken before or after stereotactic body radiation therapy (not recorded which). The chain joins TRBV3-1 to TRBJ1-1; no firm D call. The CDR3 reads CASSQDASLVEAFF. As DNA, the CDR3 is TGTGCCAGCAGCCAAGATGCGTCCCTCGTTGAAGCTTTCTTT.